This T cell receptor (beta chain) was captured in a study of blood T cell repertoires in COVID-19. About the study: Samples of COVID-19 (acute and convalescent) were obtained from the United States, Italy and Spain.

As originally analysed: Amplifying reference gene primers gave estimates of nucleated cell counts. Assay used: immunoSEQ multiplex PCR; TCRdb lists only in-frame clones, some missing. V and J calls and clone size are those listed in that table; D and trimming were worked out from the DNA. The sample lists 90,000 to 140,000 clones, approximately 78% seen once, with about 16% in the top ten. Sequencing was done on a sample of peripheral blood. This receptor was obtained from a woman over 75 with acute or convalescent COVID-19.

CDR3 nucleotides: TGTGCCAGCAGTTTTGGCCACACAGATACGCAGTATTTT. Translated, it gives CASSFGHTDTQYF. The chain is built from TRBV27 and TRBJ2-3; no clear D gene. The V end was cut by 3 bases, the J end by 2 bases, with 6 bases between. The CDR3 sequence is 13 residues long. CDR1 is MNHEY, CDR2 SMNVEV, per germline (reference sequence).